This T cell receptor (beta chain) was documented in a study of PD-1 blockade in mismatch repair-deficient tumors. Study-wide context: Patients had over 10 mismatch repair-deficient cancer types, all previously treated and progressing.

Generated by immunoSEQ multiplex PCR, the TCRdb table keeps only in-frame clones and is missing some. The repertoire holds tens of thousands of clones, with approximately 78% as singletons. Note on this clone: The antigen remains unidentified.

V lost 4 bases to trimming and J lost 2 bases; unmatched junction nucleotides: 5. Germline V gene lookup returns CDR1 MNHEY and CDR2 SVGAGI. This CDR3 comprises 14 residues. Every patient had mismatch repair deficiency by PCR or immunohistochemistry. TCRs were sequenced from a few patients responding to pembrolizumab. Study outcomes and limitations: Tumor-resident clones, often absent from pretreatment blood, expanded after pembrolizumab and then contracted.

The chain links TRBV6-5 to TRBJ2-7, with TRBD1 matching over 7 bases. This sample comprised peripheral blood, obtained 4 weeks after starting pembrolizumab. The source of this sequence is an adult with mismatch repair-deficient cancer. DNA of the CDR3: TGTGCCAGCAGTTCGATACAGGGGCCCTACGAGCAGTACTTC. This gives the protein CASSSIQGPYEQYF.